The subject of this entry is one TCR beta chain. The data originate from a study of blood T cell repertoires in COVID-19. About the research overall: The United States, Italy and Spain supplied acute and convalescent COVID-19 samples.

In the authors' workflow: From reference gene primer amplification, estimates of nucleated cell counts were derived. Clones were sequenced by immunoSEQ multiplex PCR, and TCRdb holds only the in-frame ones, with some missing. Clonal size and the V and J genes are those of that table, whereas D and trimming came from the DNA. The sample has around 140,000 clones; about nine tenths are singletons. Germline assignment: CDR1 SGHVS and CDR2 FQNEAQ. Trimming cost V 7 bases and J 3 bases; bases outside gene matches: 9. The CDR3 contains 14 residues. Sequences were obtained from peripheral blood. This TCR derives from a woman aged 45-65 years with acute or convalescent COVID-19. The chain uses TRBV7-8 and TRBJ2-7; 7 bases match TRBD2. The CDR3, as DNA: TGTGCCAGCACCCTGGAACTAGCGCACTACGAGCAGTACTTC. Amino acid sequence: CASTLELAHYEQYF.